A selection of T cell receptor beta chains follows, all from one sample in a study of human T cells and chemical hapten exposure. TCRdb reanalysed the RACE reads using MiXCR and keeps one entry per CDR3 protein. In the table there are about 39,000 distinct CDR3 sequences, 12% of which are singletons. The sequencing here drew on whole blood, taken in connection with sensitization to the hapten diphenylcyclopropenone (DPC). All receptors derive from a woman between 35 and 50 years old with alopecia areata. Some clones in this sample may be carry-over from other donors' samples. The CDR3 runs from the conserved cysteine through the conserved F or W. Fields, in order: clone size, J gene, D gene, V gene, CDR3 DNA, CDR3 protein. A D gene is named only where the DNA matches it firmly. Size tells how often a clone was seen (once, few, many) or the class of an expanded clone, and some rows leave it out.

>once|TRBJ1-1|-|TRBV5-1
TGCGCCAGCAGCCGAGGACAGTTTAGCTCCACTGAAGCTTTCTTT
CASSRGQFSSTEAFF
>few|TRBJ2-1|-|TRBV6-4
TGTGCCAGCAGTGATTACTCCCCTAGCTCCTACAATGAGCAGTTCTTC
CASSDYSPSSYNEQFF
>few|TRBJ2-1|-|TRBV20-1
TGCAGTGCCCCCCTACCGACCCGCAATGAGCAGTTCTTC
CSAPLPTRNEQFF
>few|TRBJ2-7|-|TRBV11-1
TGTGCCAGCAGCCCAATCAGCTACGAGCAGTACTTC
CASSPISYEQYF
>-|TRBJ2-7|TRBD1|TRBV20-1
TGCAGTGGCGGTCCGGGACAGGTGATCCAGTACTTC
CSGGPGQVIQYF
>many|TRBJ2-7|TRBD2|TRBV6-2/TRBV6-3
TGTGCCAGCAAGCGGGGGGACTTCTACGAGCAGTACTTC
CASKRGDFYEQYF
>many|TRBJ1-1|-|TRBV29-1
TGCAGCGTGGGGGGAATCGCGGCAGGGATGAACACTGAAGCTTTCTTT
CSVGGIAAGMNTEAFF
>few|TRBJ2-5|-|TRBV6-5
TGTGCCAGCAGTTTCCAATGGGGAGAGACCCAGTACTTC
CASSFQWGETQYF
>many|TRBJ1-2|-|TRBV29-1
TGCAGCGTCACAGGGTTGGGCTATGGCTACACCTTC
CSVTGLGYGYTF
>few|TRBJ1-1|TRBD1|TRBV28
TGTGCCAGCAGCATACAGGGGGCGAAAACTGAAGCTTTCTTT
CASSIQGAKTEAFF
>-|TRBJ1-2|-|TRBV27
TGTGCCAGCTGCTCGTCCCATTCTGCTAACTATGGCTACACCTTC
CASCSSHSANYGYTF
>-|TRBJ1-6|TRBD1|TRBV28
TGTGCCAGCAGTTTAAGACAGGGGGATTTGACACCCCTCCACTTT
CASSLRQGDLTPLHF
>many|TRBJ2-4|TRBD2|TRBV11-2
TGTGCCAGCAGCGAGACTCGCCTAGCGGAGAACAATTTAGCCAAAAACATTCAGTACTTC
CASSETRLAENNLAKNIQYF
>many|TRBJ2-7|-|TRBV6-1
TGTGCCAGCAGTGTCACCCCCGGGACCTCCTACGAGCAGTACTTC
CASSVTPGTSYEQYF
>-|TRBJ2-5|-|TRBV12-3/TRBV12-4
TGTGCCAGCAGTTCCCCACAGGGAATCGGGGAGACCCAGTACTTC
CASSSPQGIGETQYF
>few|TRBJ2-2|-|TRBV11-1
TGTGCCAGCAGCTTAGGCGAGCTGGAGCTGTTTTTT
CASSLGELELFF
>medium-sized|TRBJ2-2|-|TRBV27
TGTGCCAGCAGTTCCCGGGACACGAACACCGGGGAGCTGTTTTTT
CASSSRDTNTGELFF
>few|TRBJ2-5|-|TRBV6-2/TRBV6-3
TGTGCCAGCCGACTGTACCAAGAGACCCAGTACTTC
CASRLYQETQYF
>once|TRBJ2-3|-|TRBV7-2
TGTGCCAGCAGCTTGCAGGCTAGCACAGATACGCAGTATTTT
CASSLQASTDTQYF
>-|TRBJ1-3|-|TRBV6-5
TGTGCCAGCACCTACAGACTGAACTCTGGAAACACCATATATTTT
CASTYRLNSGNTIYF
>many|TRBJ1-6|-|TRBV18
TGTGCCAGCTCCCAGAGGACTGCCGCTCAGGGTGATTCACCCCTCCACTTT
CASSQRTAAQGDSPLHF
>few|TRBJ1-1|TRBD1|TRBV4-3
TGCGCCAGCAGCCATGCCGGGACAGGGGAGACTGAAGCTTTCTTT
CASSHAGTGETEAFF
>few|TRBJ2-1|TRBD2|TRBV28
TGTGCCAGCAGTTTTTACGGGGGGGCCTACAATGAGCAGTTCTTC
CASSFYGGAYNEQFF
>-|TRBJ1-2|-|TRBV29-1
TGCAGCGTTGAAGGCGGCAGTCATCGTGGCTACACCTTC
CSVEGGSHRGYTF
>many|TRBJ1-5|-|TRBV9
TGTGCCAGCAGCGTAGGGAGCAATCAGCCCCAGCATTTT
CASSVGSNQPQHF
>few|TRBJ2-7|-|TRBV2
TGTGCCAGCAGCCTGACATCGGCCGAGCAGTACTTC
CASSLTSAEQYF
>few|TRBJ2-5|-|TRBV5-1
TGCGCCAGCAGACCCGATGAAGAGACCCAGTACTTC
CASRPDEETQYF
>-|TRBJ2-2|TRBD1|TRBV29-1
TGCAGCGTTGAAACACAGGGGTCCGGGGAGCTGTTTTTT
CSVETQGSGELFF
>many|TRBJ2-7|-|TRBV7-2
TGTGCCAGCAGTCACCGGCCCGGCGAGCAGTACTTC
CASSHRPGEQYF
>many|TRBJ1-1|-|TRBV2
TGTGCCAGCAGTGAACTTGAGGACACTGAAGCTTTCTTT
CASSELEDTEAFF
>many|TRBJ1-6|-|TRBV25-1
TGTGCCAGCAGTGGGGGGACCCTTCTTAATTCACCCCTCCACTTT
CASSGGTLLNSPLHF
>few|TRBJ2-5|TRBD2|TRBV29-1
TGCAGCGTTGGGCGACTAGCGGGAGCCCCAGAGACCCAGTACTTC
CSVGRLAGAPETQYF
>few|TRBJ1-1|TRBD1|TRBV10-2
TGCGCCAGCAGTGAGTCTCTACAGGGGCGACCTTTCTTT
CASSESLQGRPFF
>-|TRBJ1-2|-|TRBV6-5
TGTGCCAGCAGCTTGGACAGACTTGGCTACACCTTC
CASSLDRLGYTF
>many|TRBJ1-6|-|TRBV28
TGTGCCAGCAGTTTAGTCCGCTTGAGGGGTTCACCCCTCCACTTT
CASSLVRLRGSPLHF
>many|TRBJ2-2|TRBD2|TRBV29-1
TGCAGCGTATCTACATACAGGACTAGCGGGAGACTGGGCACCGGGGAGCTGTTTTTT
CSVSTYRTSGRLGTGELFF
>few|TRBJ2-7|TRBD2|TRBV11-2
TGTGCCAGCAGCTTAGAAACTAGCGGGACGGGCGAGCAGTACTTC
CASSLETSGTGEQYF
>-|TRBJ2-1|-|TRBV29-1
TGCAGCGTTGACCGGGCCGACTACAATGAGCAGTTCTTC
CSVDRADYNEQFF
>many|TRBJ2-4|-|TRBV11-1
TGTGCCAGCAGCTTAGCGGGGGACATTCAGTACTTC
CASSLAGDIQYF
>many|TRBJ2-5|-|TRBV19
TGTGCCAGCGCGGTGACTCTGAAAGAGACCCAGTACTTC
CASAVTLKETQYF
>-|TRBJ1-1|-|TRBV28
TGTGCCAGCAGTTTACTGGCCACTGAAGCTTTCTTT
CASSLLATEAFF
>many|TRBJ2-6|-|TRBV2
TGTGCCAGCAGTCCCAGAATGGGTTCTGGGGCCAACGTCCTGACTTTC
CASSPRMGSGANVLTF
>-|TRBJ2-6|-|TRBV5-1
TGCGCCAGCAGAGTACAGGAACGCTCTGGGGCCAACGTCCTGACTTTC
CASRVQERSGANVLTF
>-|TRBJ1-5|-|TRBV13
TGTGCCAGCAGCCGTATGACAGCCCTTCCCCAGCCCCAGCATTTT
CASSRMTALPQPQHF
>many|TRBJ2-2|TRBD1|TRBV28
TGTGCCAGCAGCCGTGCCGGGACAGGGACCGGGGAGCTGTTTTTT
CASSRAGTGTGELFF
>many|TRBJ1-2|-|TRBV29-1
TGCAGCGTTGTAGAGGGGCAGGCCAACTATGGCTACACCTTC
CSVVEGQANYGYTF
>few|TRBJ2-7|-|TRBV4-1
TGCGCCAGCAGCCCACGACAGTGCTACGAGCAGTACTTC
CASSPRQCYEQYF
>many|TRBJ2-1|TRBD2|TRBV7-6
TGTGCCAGCAGCTTACAGCGGGGGCCTCCGTCCTACAATGAGCAGTTCTTC
CASSLQRGPPSYNEQFF
>many|TRBJ2-2|-|TRBV28
TGTGCCGGCCAGGGTTATATGACCGGGGAGCTGTTTTTT
CAGQGYMTGELFF
>few|TRBJ2-7|TRBD1|TRBV27
TGTGCCAGCAGTTTCGACAGGGGGGCCTACGAGCAGTACTTC
CASSFDRGAYEQYF
>-|TRBJ2-3|-|TRBV12-3/TRBV12-4
TGTGCCAGCAGTTTAGAACTTAGATCGCAGTATTTT
CASSLELRSQYF
>-|TRBJ2-2|-|TRBV27
TGTGCCAGCAGTTGGCCCTCGAACACCGGGGAGCTGTTTTTT
CASSWPSNTGELFF